This T cell receptor (beta chain) was retrieved from a study of blood T cell repertoires in COVID-19. TCRdb's copy holds only in-frame clones and misses some; the assay was immunoSEQ multiplex PCR. The sample has over 130,000 clones; roughly 90% are singletons. This clone was observed a handful of times. This CDR3 is 17 amino acids long. Germline CDR1 is SGHVS and CDR2 is FNYEAQ. Trimming stripped 6 bases from V and 7 bases from J, with 24 bases between. Source material: peripheral blood. V and J are TRBV7-6 and TRBJ1-4, with D tentatively TRBD1 (6 bases). This sequence was found in a human donor with COVID-19, enrolled during active disease. The donor label of this sample is uncertain. The CDR3 coding sequence is TGTGCCAGCAGTCGAGGGGGGGCGGACGGAAGGGGTGAAAAACTGTTTTTT. Translating it yields CASSRGGADGRGEKLFF.